This T cell receptor (beta chain) stems from a study of T cell responses to AZD1222 COVID-19 vaccine. As to this clone: Its antigen is not known.

Data came from immunoSEQ multiplex PCR; TCRdb stores just in-frame clones and leaves some out. The repertoire consists of more than 150,000 clones, with approximately 91% occurring once and the leading ten covering 6.9%. This CDR3 contains 14 residues. Germline assignment: CDR1 SGHVS and CDR2 FQNEAQ. V dropped 4 bases and J dropped 6 bases, with 15 bases sitting between them. General study findings and limits: Repertoire collection took place solely once the T cell response had peaked.

This TCR was recovered from an adult who had recovered from COVID-19. Sequences were derived from peripheral blood, sampled after recovery from COVID-19. The chain recombines TRBV7-8 with TRBJ1-2; no reliable D call. The CDR3: CASSSYGRFNGYTF. In nucleotides, the CDR3 is TGTGCCAGCAGCTCTTATGGACGGTTTAATGGCTACACCTTC. Full variable domain (outside the CDR3, taken from reference TRBV7-8 and TRBJ1-2): GAGVSQSPRYKVAKRGQDVALRCDPISGHVSLFWYQQALGQGPEFLTYFQNEAQLDKSGLPSDRFFAERPEGSVSTLKIQRTQQEDSAVYLCASSSYGRFNGYTFGSGTRLTVV.